This T cell receptor (beta chain) was recorded in a study of blood T cell repertoires in COVID-19. This table comes from immunoSEQ multiplex PCR, and its TCRdb copy is limited to in-frame clones, with some not included. The sample records roughly 200,000 clones, around four fifths being singletons. Participant-given clinical history determined each cohort assignment. Recovered status in Cohort 3 required two negative PCRs, clearance, or symptom resolution. The clonotype originates from a man aged 40-55 years who had recovered from COVID-19. Sequenced sample: PBMCs or T cells enriched from blood (not recorded which).

The CDR3 sequence is CASSLVPREGPEQYF. The CDR3 nucleotides are TGTGCCAGCAGCTTAGTTCCGCGGGAGGGCCCCGAGCAGTACTTC. The chain couples TRBV11-1 to TRBJ2-7; TRBD2 matches at 9 bases. This CDR3 is built from 15 residues. The V and J ends lost 1 base and 6 bases, in that order; junction bases with no gene match: 7. Germline values: CDR1 SGHAT, CDR2 FQDESV (reference sequence).